These 9 T cell receptor beta chains were sequenced from one sample in a study of graft-versus-host responses after intestinal transplantation. Produced via immunoSEQ multiplex PCR; TCRdb's table is partial and in-frame only. The table records 77,000 or so clones, 92% of them present only once. The sequenced sample was PBMCs, obtained 98 days after intestinal transplantation. These receptors all come from a human patient who received an intestinal transplant, so some T cells may come from the graft donor.

Details on this clone: The sample holds other DNA sequences that translate to the same CDR3. The chain carries TRBV28 and TRBJ1-2; D unresolved. Trimming took off 4 bases at V and 2 bases at J, with 5 bases between the two ends. The germline V gene encodes CDR1 MDHEN and CDR2 SYDVKM. The CDR3 covers 12 residues. The CDR3 DNA follows: TGTGCCAGCAGTTCCTCAAACTATGGCTACACCTTC. Translation gives CASSSSNYGYTF.

The V gene is TRBV6-4, the J gene TRBJ2-4, with D unclear. Trimming pared 3 bases from V and 1 base from J, leaving 4 bases between. This CDR3 has 13 amino acids. Germline CDR1 reads MRHNA; CDR2 reads SNTAGT. CDR3 loop: CASSEGAKNIQYF. CDR3 nucleotides: TGTGCCAGCAGTGAGGGGGCCAAAAACATTCAGTACTTC.

The gene calls are TRBV28 and TRBJ2-7; 11 bases fit TRBD1. This CDR3 spans 14 amino acids. The germline CDR1 and CDR2 sequences are MDHEN and SYDVKM. J lost 5 bases, V lost 6 bases, and 6 bases had no gene match. CDR3 bases: TGTGCCAGCAGAACCGGACAGGGGGCCCACGAGCAGTACTTC. Amino acid sequence: CASRTGQGAHEQYF. The complete variable domain, with remaining parts taken from reference TRBV28 and TRBJ2-7, reads DVKVTQSSRYLVKRTGEKVFLECVQDMDHENMFWYRQDPGLGLRLIYFSYDVKMKEKGDIPEGYSVSREKKERFSLILESASTNQTSMYLCASRTGQGAHEQYFGPGTRLTVT.

V is TRBV28 and J is TRBJ2-7, with TRBD2 identical over 8 bases. Trimming removed 3 bases from V and 6 bases from J; junction bases left unmatched: 7. CDR3 size: 14 residues. CDR1 MDHEN and CDR2 SYDVKM come from the germline V gene. CDR3 sequence (DNA): TGTGCCAGCAGTTTTTCGGGAGCGGGAGTCGAGCAGTACTTC. Translated: CASSFSGAGVEQYF.

The V call is TRBV5-1, the J call TRBJ2-3, with 13 nucleotides matching TRBD2. The CDR3 runs 18 residues. Germline V CDR1 and CDR2: SGHRS, YFSETQ. V trimming: 2 bases; J trimming: 0 bases; junction bases outside the gene matches: 6. CDR3 nucleotide sequence: TGCGCCAGCAGCTTACTAGCGGGGGGGCAGACCAGCACAGATACGCAGTATTTT. This gives the protein CASSLLAGGQTSTDTQYF. The complete variable domain, with remaining parts taken from reference TRBV5-1 and TRBJ2-3, reads KAGVTQTPRYLIKTRGQQVTLSCSPISGHRSVSWYQQTPGQGLQFLFEYFSETQRNKGNFPGRFSGRQFSNSRSEMNVSTLELGDSALYLCASSLLAGGQTSTDTQYFGPGTRLTVL.

This chain links TRBV7-3 with TRBJ2-2; a possible D gene is TRBD2 (6 bases). The germline CDR1 and CDR2 sequences are SGHTA and FQGTGA. The CDR3 has 16 amino acids. Trimming cost V 4 bases and J 4 bases, with 16 bases left between them. The CDR3: CASSSGLLGGTGELFF. CDR3 nucleotide sequence: TGTGCCAGCAGCTCGGGACTCTTGGGGGGCACCGGGGAGCTGTTTTTT.

This clone was counted only a few times. The chain uses TRBV5-1 and TRBJ1-2; D gene unclear. The V end lost 1 base, the J end lost 2 bases, and 3 bases lay between the germline ends. The CDR3 is 12 amino acids. Germline V gene lookup returns CDR1 SGHRS and CDR2 YFSETQ. CDR3 amino acids: CASSLTNYGYTF. Written as DNA, the CDR3 is TGCGCCAGCAGCTTGACAAACTATGGCTACACCTTC.

J is TRBJ2-1 and V is TRBV7-9; D perhaps matches TRBD2 (6 bases). This CDR3 has 19 residues. The germline V and J ends were trimmed by 5 bases and 1 base, with 24 bases remaining between them. Germline CDR1 reads SEHNR; CDR2 reads FQNEAQ (reference sequence). CDR3 sequence (DNA): TGTGCCAGCAGCCCTTTAGGCCTTGGCAGGGAGGTTTCCTACAATGAGCAGTTCTTC. This gives the protein CASSPLGLGREVSYNEQFF.

The gene calls are TRBV4-1 and TRBJ2-7; D gene unclear. CDR3 size: 12 residues. The germline V gene encodes CDR1 MGHRA and CDR2 YSYEKL. Between the trimmed V and J ends, which lost 0 bases and 5 bases, there was a span of 5 bases. In DNA form, the CDR3 reads TGCGCCAGCAGCCAAGATGGTCACGAGCAGTACTTC. Residues: CASSQDGHEQYF.